The 13 T cell receptor beta chains given below trace back to one sample, sequenced in a study of cytotoxic CD8 clonotypes in ibrutinib-treated CLL. Profiling relied on immunoSEQ multiplex PCR, and the TCRdb table lists in-frame clones only, not all of them. The sample has under 45,000 clones, around 63% seen once. The source was PBMCs, collected at disease progression, from a patient treated with ibrutinib. The receptors come from a human donor with chronic lymphocytic leukemia.

The rearrangement joins TRBV7-9 to TRBJ2-7; TRBD2 matches 10 bases. Germline V gives CDR1 SEHNR, CDR2 FQNEAQ (reference sequence). The CDR3 has 16 amino acids. After removal of 5 bases from V and 1 base from J, the junction contained 8 bases not matched to a gene. CDR3 in DNA: TGTGCCAGCAGCCCGGAAGGGACTAGCGCATCCTACGAGCAGTACTTC. Translated: CASSPEGTSASYEQYF.

This clone has more than one count but fewer than ten. The chain carries TRBV7-2 and TRBJ2-5; perhaps TRBD1 as D (5 bases). The V gene's germline CDR1 is SGHTA and CDR2 FQGNSA. The CDR3 spans 13 residues. Trimming took 3 bases from V and 4 from J, leaving 9 bases between them. The chain's CDR3 is CASSFSRAETQYF. CDR3 coding DNA: TGTGCCAGCAGCTTCAGCAGGGCAGAGACCCAGTACTTC.

The chain couples TRBV7-8 to TRBJ2-7; 7 bases fit TRBD2. Germline CDR1 SGHVS, CDR2 FQNEAQ. This CDR3 is 14 amino acids long. V shed 4 bases and J 3 bases; nucleotides not matched to a gene: 6. CDR3 amino acids: CASSSGTTVYEQYF. The CDR3 DNA is TGTGCCAGCAGCTCCGGGACTACAGTCTACGAGCAGTACTTC.

Worth noting for this clone: A junction boundary mismatches the germline segment, possibly from a read error. The gene calls are TRBV5-1 and TRBJ1-6, with D uncertain. CDR3 length: 12 amino acids. Germline lookup yields CDR1 SGHRS and CDR2 YFSETQ. CDR3 region: CASSRGFSPLHF. The CDR3 coding sequence is TGTGCCAGCAGCCGGGGTTTTTCACCCCTCCACTTT.

The chain couples TRBV5-1 to TRBJ2-1; 10 bases fit TRBD2. The trim removed 4 bases at V and 3 bases at J, leaving 4 bases unmatched. CDR3 length: 15 amino acids. Germline-derived CDR1 and CDR2 are SGHRS and YFSETQ. CDR3 coding DNA: TGCGCCAGCAGCCTAGCGGGAGATGGCTACAATGAGCAGTTCTTC. Translating it yields CASSLAGDGYNEQFF.

The chain joins TRBV7-3 to TRBJ1-2; 10 nucleotides match TRBD1. CDR1 SGHTA and CDR2 FQGTGA come from the germline V gene. J was trimmed by 8 bases and V by 5 bases; bases with no gene match: 2. The CDR3 contains 12 residues. The CDR3 region has the DNA TGTGCCAGCAGCGCGACAGGGGGCGGCTACACCTTC. It codes for CASSATGGGYTF.

The chain is built from TRBV5-6 and TRBJ2-7; D is unresolved. This CDR3 has 14 residues. V was cut by 4 bases and J by 0 bases, with 11 bases left in between. Germline V gene lookup returns CDR1 SGHDT and CDR2 YYEEEE. CDR3 protein: CASSRDFRSYEQYF. CDR3 DNA: TGTGCCAGCAGCCGCGACTTCCGCTCCTACGAGCAGTACTTC. The entire variable domain, with the rest obtained from reference TRBV5-6 and TRBJ2-7, is as follows: DAGVTQSPTHLIKTRGQQVTLRCSPKSGHDTVSWYQQALGQGPQFIFQYYEEEERQRGNFPDRFSGHQFPNYSSELNVNALLLGDSALYLCASSRDFRSYEQYFGPGTRLTVT.

The chain is built from TRBV9 and TRBJ1-1, with TRBD1 matching over 10 bases. Germline CDR1 and CDR2: SGDLS and YYNGEE. This CDR3 is built from 15 residues. V lost 3 bases and J lost 5; bases outside the gene matches: 7. CDR3 bases: TGTGCCAGCAGCGCCCGACAGGGGGCAAATACTGAAGCTTTCTTT. Translation: CASSARQGANTEAFF.

This chain links TRBV11-3 with TRBJ2-1; 7 bases line up with TRBD2. Germline V gene data show CDR1 as SGHNT and CDR2 as YENEEA. The CDR3 covers 16 residues. Trimming cost V 5 bases and J 0 bases; bases outside gene matches: 7. The CDR3 DNA reads as TGTGCCAGCAGCCGAAACCGGGAGGCCTCCTACAATGAGCAGTTCTTC. The encoded protein is CASSRNREASYNEQFF.

This clone was counted at least ten times. The rearrangement joins TRBV7-2 to TRBJ2-3; D remains ambiguous. Germline V lookup: CDR1 SGHTA, CDR2 FQGNSA. The CDR3 is 14 residues long. V shed 1 base and J shed 3 bases, with 8 bases lying between them. The CDR3 nucleotides read TGTGCCAGCAGCTTAGGGGCCTTTACAGATACGCAGTATTTT. It codes for CASSLGAFTDTQYF. Variable domain in full (rest from reference TRBV7-2 and TRBJ2-3): GAGVSQSPSNKVTEKGKDVELRCDPISGHTALYWYRQSLGQGLEFLIYFQGNSAPDKSGLPSDRFSAERTGGSVSTLTIQRTQQEDSAVYLCASSLGAFTDTQYFGPGTRLTVL.

This chain uses TRBV19 with TRBJ2-1, with TRBD2 as a possible D gene (6 bases). This CDR3 has 14 amino acids. CDR1 LNHDA and CDR2 SQIVND come from the germline V gene (reference sequence). The V end was cut by 4 bases, the J end by 3 bases, with 10 bases between. The CDR3 is CASSTGTGYNEQFF. The DNA of the CDR3 is TGTGCCAGTAGTACCGGGACTGGCTACAATGAGCAGTTCTTC.

With respect to this clone: One end of the junction varies from germline; a read error may be responsible. The rearrangement links TRBV7-7 to TRBJ2-5, with TRBD1 matching 8 bases. The CDR3 has 16 residues. The germline gives CDR1 SSHAT, CDR2 FNYEAQ (reference sequence). CDR3 DNA sequence: TGTGCTAGCAGCTCCGGGACAGGTAGAGTCCAAGAGACCCAGTACTTC. Residues: CASSSGTGRVQETQYF.

The rearrangement uses TRBV6-1 and TRBJ2-3; 9 nucleotides line up with TRBD1. Losses at the gene ends were 4 bases for V and 2 bases for J; bases not matched to a gene: 4. The CDR3 runs 15 residues. Germline values: CDR1 MNHNS, CDR2 SASEGT. The CDR3, as DNA: TGTGCCAGCAGTGGACGACAGGGGGACACAGATACGCAGTATTTT. It is translated as CASSGRQGDTDTQYF.